A single TCR beta chain is shown here with its context. The data were taken from a study of shared clonotypes between healthy human individuals. The CDR3 length is 12 residues. The germline V gene encodes CDR1 MDHEN and CDR2 SYDVKM. V was cut by 2 bases and J by 9 bases, with 8 bases left in between. Profiling relied on immunoSEQ multiplex PCR, and the TCRdb table lists in-frame clones only, not all of them. The table records 2 million to 3 million clones, approximately 93% of them present only once. The sequence was collected from a man younger than 30 in good health. Some clones in this sample may be carry-over from other donors' samples. Material for sequencing was naive CD4+ T cells from PBMCs. The subset was: CD45RA+ positively selected. The V and J genes are TRBV28 and TRBJ1-3; D gene uncertain. The CDR3 spells CASSLRLGTIYF. The CDR3 nucleotides read TGTGCCAGCAGTTTACGACTCGGCACCATATATTTT.